This TCR beta chain appears in the sequencing data of a study of blood T cell repertoires in COVID-19 (dated by TCRdb to about 2020). About the study as a whole: Collaborator samples came from the United States, Italy and Spain and covered acute and convalescent phases of COVID-19. The prospective study material was composed of cDNA or gDNA derived from T cells, B-cell-depleted T cells, or PBMCs. Deeply sampled blood TCRbeta repertoires from subjects exposed to, actively infected with, or recovered from COVID-19 were included in the dataset. The repertoires were made available in a free public database intended to serve as a resource for research on the immune response to SARS-CoV-2. Samples were obtained from the ongoing ImmuneRACE study (first 160 participants) and from about 1,300 subjects provided by 6 global collaborators. A de-identified subject ID, COVID-19 status, age in years and sex were almost always included in the sample metadata. HLA class I and class II types, where available, came from metadata supplied by the sample provider rather than from assay-based typing.

TCRbeta CDR3 regions were amplified from genomic DNA using the immunoSEQ Assay, a bias-controlled multiplex PCR. Per the source publication's procedure: Within the assay, amplification of reference gene primers was used to estimate how many nucleated cells each sample contained. To quantify the absolute abundance of each unique TCRbeta CDR3 rearrangement, sequence reads were collapsed and filtered. Productive Simpson clonality was computed per sample as the square root of Simpson's diversity index over productive rearrangements. TCRdb provides this immuneACCESS table in a form limited to in-frame rearrangements. Some clones are lacking; in checked studies, under half of them reflect an unresolved V gene, and why the rest are absent is not known. V and J calls and clone size follow that table, whereas D and trimming were derived from the DNA. In all, the sample holds about 270,000 clones, and 70% to 85% of those were seen once. The ten largest account for over 1.1% of the sample.

Results the study describes overall, beyond this receptor: Clinical and demographic metadata were provided uncurated, with the amount varying by source and participant.

A single count supports this clone. What antigen it recognizes has not been identified. The record has no base qualities; no much larger clone is one base away. At one collaborating source in Seattle, patients were enrolled during active infection and were followed longitudinally through the course of disease. Collaborating institutions collected whole blood in K2EDTA tubes following their own protocols. For TCRbeta analysis, collaborators shipped samples as frozen whole blood, isolated PBMCs, or DNA extracted from either of those sample types. This TCR came from a human donor with COVID-19, enrolled during active disease. The donor label of this sample is uncertain. Input material: peripheral blood.

The base sequence is TGCGCCAGCAGCTCCGGGACAGTCGGGAATCAGCAGTACTTC. The translation is CASSSGTVGNQQYF. The V and J genes are TRBV5-1 and TRBJ2-7; 7 junctional bases match TRBD1. From the cysteine up to the phenylalanine, the CDR3 has a length of 14 residues. The kept DNA is CDR3 alone, 42 bases in frame from the first base. The germline V gene specifies SGHRS as CDR1 and YFSETQ as CDR2. Ends trimmed: V by 3 bases, J by 8 bases; bases unmatched to a gene: 11.